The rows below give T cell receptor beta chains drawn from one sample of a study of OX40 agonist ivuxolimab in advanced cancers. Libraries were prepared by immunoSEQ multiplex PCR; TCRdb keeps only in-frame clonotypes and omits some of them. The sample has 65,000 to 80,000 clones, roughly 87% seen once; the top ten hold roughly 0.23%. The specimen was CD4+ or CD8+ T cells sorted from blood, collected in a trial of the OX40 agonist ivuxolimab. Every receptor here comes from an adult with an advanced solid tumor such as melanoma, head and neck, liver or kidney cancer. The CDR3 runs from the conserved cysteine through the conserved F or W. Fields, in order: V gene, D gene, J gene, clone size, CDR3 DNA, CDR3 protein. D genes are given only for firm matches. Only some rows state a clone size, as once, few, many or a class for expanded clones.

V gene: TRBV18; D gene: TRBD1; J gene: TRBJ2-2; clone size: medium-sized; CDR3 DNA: TGTGCCAGCTCAGCCGGGACAGGGAACACCGGGGAGCTGTTTTTT; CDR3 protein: CASSAGTGNTGELFF
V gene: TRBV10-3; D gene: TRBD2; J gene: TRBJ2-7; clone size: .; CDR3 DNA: TGTGCCATCACCGAGCGACTAGCGGGTGGAGCCTACGAGCAGTACTTC; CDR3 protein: CAITERLAGGAYEQYF
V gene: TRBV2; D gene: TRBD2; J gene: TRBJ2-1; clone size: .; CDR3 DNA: TGTGCCAGCAGCGCCGGGACTAACCCCTACAATGAGCAGTTCTTC; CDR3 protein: CASSAGTNPYNEQFF
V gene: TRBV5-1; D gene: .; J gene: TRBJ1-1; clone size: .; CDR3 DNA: TGCGCCAGCAGCCCCGATTTCGGGGCGAATCTTAGGAACACTGAAGCTTTCTTT; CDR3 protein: CASSPDFGANLRNTEAFF
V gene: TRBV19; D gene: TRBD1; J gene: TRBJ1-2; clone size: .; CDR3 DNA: TGTGCCAGTAGTATAGGCCCAGGGGGCGCCTATGGCTACACCTTC; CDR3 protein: CASSIGPGGAYGYTF
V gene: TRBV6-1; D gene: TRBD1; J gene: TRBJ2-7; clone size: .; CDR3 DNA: TGTGCCAGCAGTGAAGCGCGAGGACAGGGGATAAACTACGAGCAGTACTTC; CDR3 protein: CASSEARGQGINYEQYF
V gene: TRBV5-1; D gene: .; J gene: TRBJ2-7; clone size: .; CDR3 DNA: TGCGCCAGCAGCGTAACCCAGGACGAGCAGTACTTC; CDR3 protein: CASSVTQDEQYF
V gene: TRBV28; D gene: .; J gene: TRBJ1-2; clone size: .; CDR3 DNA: TGTGCCAGCAGTTTAGGACAGCCCGACTATGGCTACACCTTC; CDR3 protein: CASSLGQPDYGYTF
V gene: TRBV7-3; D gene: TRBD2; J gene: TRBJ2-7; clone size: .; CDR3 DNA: TGTGCCAGCAGCTTAGGAGCGGGAGCCTACTACGAGCAGTACTTC; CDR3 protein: CASSLGAGAYYEQYF
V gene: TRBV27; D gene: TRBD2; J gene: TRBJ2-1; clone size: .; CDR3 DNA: TGTGCCAGCAGTTTATCTGCGGGAGGGCCCAACAATGAGCAGTTCTTC; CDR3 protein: CASSLSAGGPNNEQFF